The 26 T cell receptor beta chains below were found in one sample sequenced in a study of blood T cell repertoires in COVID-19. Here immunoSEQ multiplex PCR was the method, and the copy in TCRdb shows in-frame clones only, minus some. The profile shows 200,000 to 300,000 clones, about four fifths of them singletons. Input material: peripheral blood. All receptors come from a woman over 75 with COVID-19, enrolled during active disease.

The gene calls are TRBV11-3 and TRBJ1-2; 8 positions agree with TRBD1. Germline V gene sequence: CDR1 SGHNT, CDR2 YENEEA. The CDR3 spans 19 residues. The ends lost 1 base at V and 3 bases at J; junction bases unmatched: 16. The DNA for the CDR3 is TGTGCCAGCAGCTTAGGGCTCGGTTTCAGGGACAGGCCCTACTATGGCTACACCTTC. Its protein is CASSLGLGFRDRPYYGYTF.

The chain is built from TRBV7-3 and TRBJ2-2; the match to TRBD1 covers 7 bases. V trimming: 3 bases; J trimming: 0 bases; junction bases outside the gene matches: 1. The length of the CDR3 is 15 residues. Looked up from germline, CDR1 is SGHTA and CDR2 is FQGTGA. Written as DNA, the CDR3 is TGTGCCAGCAGCTTTGGGACAGCGAACACCGGGGAGCTGTTTTTT. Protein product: CASSFGTANTGELFF.

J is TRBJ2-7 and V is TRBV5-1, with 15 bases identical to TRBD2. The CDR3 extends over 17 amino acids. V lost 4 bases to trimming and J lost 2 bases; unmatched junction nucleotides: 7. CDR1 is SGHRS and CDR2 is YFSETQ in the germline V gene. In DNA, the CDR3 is TGCGCCAGCAGCCCAGGGACTAGCGGGAGGATCGCCTACGAGCAGTACTTC. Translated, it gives CASSPGTSGRIAYEQYF.

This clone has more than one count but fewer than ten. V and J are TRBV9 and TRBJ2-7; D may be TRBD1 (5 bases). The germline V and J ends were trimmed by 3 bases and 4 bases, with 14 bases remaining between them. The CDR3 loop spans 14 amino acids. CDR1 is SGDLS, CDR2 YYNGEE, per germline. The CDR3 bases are TGTGCCAGCAGCGCGACAGTTCCTTCTTACGAGCAGTACTTC. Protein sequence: CASSATVPSYEQYF.

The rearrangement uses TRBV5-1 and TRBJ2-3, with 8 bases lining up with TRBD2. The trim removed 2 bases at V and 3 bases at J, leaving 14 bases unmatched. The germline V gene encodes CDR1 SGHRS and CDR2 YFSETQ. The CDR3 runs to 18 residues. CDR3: CASSLIAGTTLGTDTQYF. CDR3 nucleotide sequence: TGCGCCAGCAGCTTAATAGCGGGGACAACTTTGGGGACAGATACGCAGTATTTT.

CDR3 nucleotides: TGTGCCAGCAACCGGGACTCCTGGGCCGAAGACGAGCAGTACTTC. Translated, it gives CASNRDSWAEDEQYF. The V and J genes are TRBV7-2 and TRBJ2-7; maybe TRBD2 (6 bases). V was pared by 7 bases and J by 5 bases, with 21 bases between. The CDR3 has 15 residues. CDR1 and CDR2 from the germline V gene are SGHTA and FQGNSA.

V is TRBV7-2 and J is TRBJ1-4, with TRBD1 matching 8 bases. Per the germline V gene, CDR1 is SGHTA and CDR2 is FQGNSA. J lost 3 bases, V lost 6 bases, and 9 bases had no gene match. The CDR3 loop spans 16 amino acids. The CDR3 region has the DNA TGTGCCAGCAGGCCCCAGGGGGCGACGGCTAATGAAAAACTGTTTTTT. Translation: CASRPQGATANEKLFF.

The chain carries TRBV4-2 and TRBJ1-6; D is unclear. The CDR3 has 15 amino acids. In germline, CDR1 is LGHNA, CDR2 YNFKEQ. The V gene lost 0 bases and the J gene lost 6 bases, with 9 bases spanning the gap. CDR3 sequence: CASSQDRGANSPLHF. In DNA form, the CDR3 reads TGTGCCAGCAGCCAAGATCGGGGAGCTAATTCACCCCTCCACTTT.

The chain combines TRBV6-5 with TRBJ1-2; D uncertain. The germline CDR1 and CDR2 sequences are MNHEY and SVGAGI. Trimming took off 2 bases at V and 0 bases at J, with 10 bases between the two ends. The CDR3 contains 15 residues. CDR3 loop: CASSYGGGANYGYTF. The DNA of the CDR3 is TGTGCCAGCAGTTACGGAGGAGGAGCTAACTATGGCTACACCTTC.

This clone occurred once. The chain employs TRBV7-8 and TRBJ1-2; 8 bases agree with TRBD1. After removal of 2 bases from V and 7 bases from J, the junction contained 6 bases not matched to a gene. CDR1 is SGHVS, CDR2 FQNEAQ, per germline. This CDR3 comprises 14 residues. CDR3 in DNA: TGTGCCAGCAGCTTAATGGGACAGGACCTTGGCTACACCTTC. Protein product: CASSLMGQDLGYTF.

The CDR3 reads CASSLVLAPGYTF. CDR3 DNA sequence: TGCGCCAGCAGCTTGGTCCTAGCACCTGGCTACACCTTC. This rearrangement joins TRBV5-1 to TRBJ1-2; D is unclear. Germline values: CDR1 SGHRS, CDR2 YFSETQ. CDR3 length: 13 amino acids. Trimming pared 0 bases from V and 7 bases from J, leaving 10 bases between.

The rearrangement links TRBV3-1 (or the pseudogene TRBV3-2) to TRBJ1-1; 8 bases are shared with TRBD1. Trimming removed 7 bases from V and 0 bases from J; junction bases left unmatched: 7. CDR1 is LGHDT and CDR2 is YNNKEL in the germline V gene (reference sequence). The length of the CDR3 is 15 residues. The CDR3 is CASTRTGTVNTEAFF. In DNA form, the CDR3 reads TGTGCCAGCACGAGGACAGGGACCGTGAACACTGAAGCTTTCTTT.

The DNA of the CDR3 is TGCGCCAGCAGCCAAAAGGGACGGGGGGATTACAATGAGCAGTTCTTC. This codes for CASSQKGRGDYNEQFF. The rearrangement links TRBV4-1 to TRBJ2-1; 7 bases match TRBD2. The CDR3 totals 16 residues. V lost 2 bases, J lost 4 bases, and 8 bases stayed unmatched. Germline values: CDR1 MGHRA, CDR2 YSYEKL.

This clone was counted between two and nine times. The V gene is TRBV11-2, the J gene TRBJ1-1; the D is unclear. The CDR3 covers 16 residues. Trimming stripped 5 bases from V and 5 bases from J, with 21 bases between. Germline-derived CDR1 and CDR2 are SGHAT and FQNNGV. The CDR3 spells CASSPRSQEVGTEAFF. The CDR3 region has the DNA TGTGCCAGCAGCCCGCGTTCTCAGGAGGTAGGAACTGAAGCTTTCTTT.

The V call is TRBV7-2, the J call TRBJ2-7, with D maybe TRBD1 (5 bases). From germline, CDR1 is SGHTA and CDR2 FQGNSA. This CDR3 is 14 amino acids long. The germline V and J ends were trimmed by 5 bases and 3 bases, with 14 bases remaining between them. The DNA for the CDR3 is TGTGCCAGCAGCCCCTTTGGGGCGATCTACGAGCAGTACTTC. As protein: CASSPFGAIYEQYF.

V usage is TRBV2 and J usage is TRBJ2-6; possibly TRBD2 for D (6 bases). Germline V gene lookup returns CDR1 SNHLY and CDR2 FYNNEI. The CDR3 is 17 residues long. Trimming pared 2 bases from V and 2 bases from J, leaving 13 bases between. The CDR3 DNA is TGTGCCAGCAGTGAACTACGAGGAGGGACTGGGGCCAACGTCCTGACTTTC. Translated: CASSELRGGTGANVLTF.

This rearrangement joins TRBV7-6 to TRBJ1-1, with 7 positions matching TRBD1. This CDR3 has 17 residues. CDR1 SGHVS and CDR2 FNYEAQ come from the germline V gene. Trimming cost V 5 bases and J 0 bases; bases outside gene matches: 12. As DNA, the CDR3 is TGTGCCAGCAGCCCGAAGGGACAGTTGGGCATGAACACTGAAGCTTTCTTT. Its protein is CASSPKGQLGMNTEAFF.

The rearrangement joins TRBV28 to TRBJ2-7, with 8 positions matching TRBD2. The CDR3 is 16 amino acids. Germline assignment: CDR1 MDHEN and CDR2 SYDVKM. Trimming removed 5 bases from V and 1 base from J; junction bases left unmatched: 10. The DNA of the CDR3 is TGTGCCAGCAGTCCCTATAGCGGGACCGGATCCTACGAGCAGTACTTC. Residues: CASSPYSGTGSYEQYF.

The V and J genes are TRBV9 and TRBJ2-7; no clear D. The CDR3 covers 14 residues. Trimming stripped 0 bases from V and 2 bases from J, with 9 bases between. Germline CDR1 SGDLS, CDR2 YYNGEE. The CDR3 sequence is CASSVEYFAYEQYF. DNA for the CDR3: TGTGCCAGCAGCGTAGAGTACTTTGCCTACGAGCAGTACTTC.

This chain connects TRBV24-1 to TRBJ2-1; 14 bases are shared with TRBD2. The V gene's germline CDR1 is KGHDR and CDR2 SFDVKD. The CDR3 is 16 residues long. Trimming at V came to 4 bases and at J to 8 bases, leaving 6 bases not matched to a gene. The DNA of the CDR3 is TGTGCCACCAGTGACCCGGGACTAGCGGGAGTCCATGAGCAGTTCTTC. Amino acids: CATSDPGLAGVHEQFF.

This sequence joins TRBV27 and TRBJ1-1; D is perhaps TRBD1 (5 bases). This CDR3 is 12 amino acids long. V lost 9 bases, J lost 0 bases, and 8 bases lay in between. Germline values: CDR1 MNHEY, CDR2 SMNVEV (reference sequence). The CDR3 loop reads CASQGLNTEAFF. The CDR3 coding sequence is TGTGCCAGTCAGGGTTTGAACACTGAAGCTTTCTTT.

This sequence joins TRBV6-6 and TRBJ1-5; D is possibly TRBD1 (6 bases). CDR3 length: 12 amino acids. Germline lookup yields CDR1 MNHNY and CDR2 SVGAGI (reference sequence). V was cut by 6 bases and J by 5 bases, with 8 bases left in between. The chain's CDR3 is CASRPGDQPQHF. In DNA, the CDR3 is TGTGCCAGCAGACCAGGGGATCAGCCCCAGCATTTT.

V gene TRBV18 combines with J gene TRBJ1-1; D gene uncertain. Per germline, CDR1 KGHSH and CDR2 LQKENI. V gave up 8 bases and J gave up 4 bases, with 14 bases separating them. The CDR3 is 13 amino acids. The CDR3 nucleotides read TGTGCCAGCCGCTCGGAAGGGAGCACTGAAGCTTTCTTT. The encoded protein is CASRSEGSTEAFF.

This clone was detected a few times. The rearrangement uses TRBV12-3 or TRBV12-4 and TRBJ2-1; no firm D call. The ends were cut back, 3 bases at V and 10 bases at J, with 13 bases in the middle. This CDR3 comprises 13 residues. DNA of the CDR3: TGTGCCAGCAGTTTTGGGCCCACACGGGAGCAGTTCTTC. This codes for CASSFGPTREQFF.

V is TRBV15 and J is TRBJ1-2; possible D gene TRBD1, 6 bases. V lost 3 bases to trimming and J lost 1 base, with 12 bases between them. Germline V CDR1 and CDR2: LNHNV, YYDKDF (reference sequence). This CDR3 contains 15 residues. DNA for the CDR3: TGTGCCACCAGCAGGATACAGGGTATTAACTATGGCTACACCTTC. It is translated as CATSRIQGINYGYTF.

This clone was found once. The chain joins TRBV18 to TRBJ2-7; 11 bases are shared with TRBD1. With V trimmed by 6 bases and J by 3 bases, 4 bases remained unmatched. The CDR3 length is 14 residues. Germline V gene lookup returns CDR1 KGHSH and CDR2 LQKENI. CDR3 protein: CASSEGTGGYEQYF. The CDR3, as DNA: TGTGCCAGCTCCGAGGGGACAGGGGGCTACGAGCAGTACTTC.